A selection of T cell receptor beta chains follows, all from one sample in a study of shared clonotypes between healthy human individuals. The protocol was immunoSEQ multiplex PCR, while the TCRdb copy is restricted to in-frame clones and leaves out a portion. The table includes nearly 1 million clones, 76% detected once. Sequencing was carried out using memory CD4+ T cells sorted from blood. Receptor source: a young man in good health. CDR3s include the opening cysteine and the closing phenylalanine or tryptophan. A D gene is named only where the DNA matches it firmly. Clone size is not always given. Where it is, it says once, few, many or a class for expanded clones.

TRBJ2-5 TRBV7-8 once TRBD2 CASSAGTSGGAETQYF TGTGCCAGCAGCGCCGGGACTAGCGGGGGGGCCGAGACCCAGTACTTC
TRBJ2-3 TRBV11-2 NA TRBD2 CASSPFSGTTDTQYF TGTGCCAGCAGTCCCTTTAGCGGGACTACAGATACGCAGTATTTT
TRBJ2-3 TRBV30 NA NA CAWSKGDPDTQYF TGTGCCTGGAGCAAGGGGGACCCAGATACGCAGTATTTT
TRBJ1-1 TRBV5-1 NA NA CASRLMDGNTEAFF TGCGCCAGCAGACTCATGGACGGGAACACTGAAGCTTTCTTT
TRBJ1-3 TRBV30 few TRBD1 CAWSRDSKTGNTIYF TGTGCCTGGAGCCGGGACAGCAAGACTGGAAACACCATATATTTT
TRBJ1-6 TRBV5-4 NA NA CASSLYKGSPLHF TGTGCCAGCAGCTTGTATAAGGGTTCACCCCTCCACTTT
TRBJ1-2 TRBV29-1 NA NA CSVEDAFYGDGGYTF TGCAGCGTTGAAGATGCTTTTTATGGGGATGGAGGCTACACCTTC
TRBJ2-3 TRBV18 NA NA CASSRAGAEGDTQYF TGTGCCAGCTCACGAGCCGGGGCCGAAGGAGATACGCAGTATTTT
TRBJ2-1 TRBV5-6 NA NA CASSLGGITHNEQFF TGTGCCAGCAGCTTGGGTGGGATTACGCACAATGAGCAGTTCTTC
TRBJ2-2 TRBV30 NA TRBD1 CAWRDRGKSGGELFF TGTGCCTGGAGAGACAGGGGGAAATCGGGCGGGGAGCTGTTTTTT
TRBJ1-1 TRBV6-1 NA NA CAGGTLNTEAFF TGTGCCGGCGGGACATTGAACACTGAAGCTTTCTTT
TRBJ2-3 TRBV4-1 NA TRBD2 CASSQVSSGDTDTQYF TGCGCCAGCAGCCAAGTGTCTAGCGGGGACACAGATACGCAGTATTTT
TRBJ2-1 TRBV29-1 NA NA CSASPNLAEEQFF TGCAGCGCTAGCCCCAATCTGGCAGAGGAGCAGTTCTTC
TRBJ1-6 TRBV5-6 many NA CASSLRGESSYNSPLHF TGTGCCAGCAGCTTGAGAGGGGAAAGCTCCTATAATTCACCCCTCCACTTT
TRBJ1-1 TRBV5-4 few NA CASSLIGNTEAFF TGTGCCAGCAGCTTGATAGGCAACACTGAAGCTTTCTTT
TRBJ2-1 TRBV5-1 NA NA CASSLSSSGPNEQFF TGCGCCAGCAGCTTGAGTTCTAGTGGCCCCAATGAGCAGTTCTTC
TRBJ2-3 TRBV6-1 NA NA CASSDPGPKVELVVSGAQYF TGTGCCAGCAGTGATCCTGGGCCCAAAGTTGAACTAGTGGTCTCTGGTGCGCAGTATTTT
TRBJ2-5 TRBV25-1 NA TRBD2 CASSVLAGGWETQYF TGTGCCAGCAGTGTTTTAGCGGGGGGATGGGAGACCCAGTACTTC
TRBJ2-7 TRBV28 few TRBD1 CASRRTGEGEQYF TGTGCCAGCAGGAGGACAGGGGAGGGCGAGCAGTACTTC
TRBJ1-4 TRBV7-9 NA NA CASSLEGHTNEKLFF TGTGCCAGCAGCTTAGAGGGGCATACTAATGAAAAACTGTTTTTT
TRBJ1-2 TRBV19 NA TRBD1 CASSLGQGSNYGYTF TGTGCCAGTAGTCTGGGACAGGGCTCTAACTATGGCTACACCTTC
TRBJ2-3 TRBV2 few NA CASSDDGGRTDTQYF TGTGCCAGCAGTGACGACGGTGGGAGGACAGATACGCAGTATTTT
TRBJ2-5 TRBV6-5 once NA CATKAVQETQYF TGTGCCACAAAGGCAGTCCAAGAGACCCAGTACTTC
TRBJ2-1 TRBV19 NA NA CASSYPGHPYNEQFF TGTGCCAGTAGTTATCCAGGACACCCCTACAATGAGCAGTTCTTC
TRBJ1-2 TRBV27 NA NA CASSPTPTGNYGYTF TGTGCCAGCAGTCCGACACCCACAGGGAACTATGGCTACACCTTC
TRBJ2-1 TRBV5-6 NA NA CASSPLGGTHNEQFF TGTGCCAGCAGCCCCCTGGGCGGGACCCACAATGAGCAGTTCTTC
TRBJ1-3 TRBV7-8 NA NA CASSTWTPRSVLSGNTIYF TGTGCCAGCAGCACCTGGACACCCCGTTCTGTACTCTCTGGAAACACCATATATTTT
TRBJ1-2 TRBV19 NA NA CASSITMTAVYGYTF TGTGCCAGTAGTATAACAATGACAGCCGTCTATGGCTACACCTTC
TRBJ1-2 TRBV29-1 NA NA CSAQTANYGYTF TGCAGCGCCCAAACAGCTAACTATGGCTACACCTTC
TRBJ1-1 TRBV20-1 few NA CSAGLGTEAFF TGCAGTGCTGGACTGGGGACTGAAGCTTTCTTT
TRBJ1-5 TRBV19 NA NA CASTSFSGFQPQHF TGTGCCAGTACGTCCTTCTCGGGATTTCAGCCCCAGCATTTT
TRBJ2-2 TRBV18 NA NA CASSPQGTGELFF TGTGCCAGCTCCCCACAGGGAACCGGGGAGCTGTTTTTT
TRBJ2-3 TRBV5-1 NA NA CASSPRGDTQYF TGCGCCAGCAGCCCCAGGGGAGATACGCAGTATTTT
TRBJ2-1 TRBV7-8 NA TRBD1 CASSSTGLEYNEQFF TGTGCCAGCAGCTCGACAGGGCTGGAGTACAATGAGCAGTTCTTC
TRBJ2-3 TRBV5-1 NA TRBD1 CASRGDRATDTQYF TGCGCCAGCAGGGGGGACAGGGCCACAGATACGCAGTATTTT
TRBJ2-1 TRBV6-1 NA NA CASSERERVAEQFF TGTGCCAGCAGTGAACGGGAAAGAGTTGCTGAGCAGTTCTTC
TRBJ1-4 TRBV7-2 NA NA CASSFSGLTNEKLFF TGTGCCAGCAGCTTTTCCGGCTTAACTAATGAAAAACTGTTTTTT
TRBJ1-4 TRBV7-2 once NA CASSLVGRRSTNEKLFF TGTGCCAGCAGCTTAGTGGGGAGGAGGTCAACTAATGAAAAACTGTTTTTT
TRBJ2-2 TRBV19 NA NA CASRLGMTGELFF TGTGCCAGTAGGCTTGGAATGACCGGGGAGCTGTTTTTT
TRBJ1-2 TRBV29-1 NA NA CSVEERGGHNYGYTF TGCAGCGTTGAAGAACGGGGGGGCCATAACTATGGCTACACCTTC
TRBJ1-5 TRBV19 NA NA CASTSGQYSNQPQHF TGTGCCAGTACCTCTGGACAGTATAGCAATCAGCCCCAGCATTTT
TRBJ2-5 TRBV9 NA TRBD2 CASSERTSGAQETQYF TGTGCCAGCAGCGAGAGGACTAGCGGAGCCCAAGAGACCCAGTACTTC
TRBJ2-3 TRBV20-1 NA NA CSANSADTQYF TGCAGTGCTAACAGTGCAGATACGCAGTATTTT
TRBJ2-3 TRBV19 NA NA CASSIEAVGRDTQYF TGTGCCAGTAGTATAGAGGCAGTCGGGAGAGATACGCAGTATTTT
TRBJ1-5 TRBV7-8 once TRBD1 CASSPTGGTGQVNQPQHF TGTGCCAGCAGCCCTACAGGGGGAACCGGACAAGTGAATCAGCCCCAGCATTTT
TRBJ1-4 TRBV6-1 once TRBD1 CASTVRTGGSEKLFF TGTGCCAGCACCGTCCGAACAGGGGGAAGCGAAAAACTGTTTTTT
TRBJ2-7 TRBV5-4 NA NA CASSDSPHLYEQYF TGTGCCAGCAGCGACAGCCCTCACCTCTACGAGCAGTACTTC
TRBJ2-1 TRBV4-1 NA NA CASSQVGTESYNEQFF TGCGCCAGCAGCCAAGTCGGGACGGAATCCTACAATGAGCAGTTCTTC
TRBJ2-2 TRBV30 NA NA CAIAAGNTGELFF TGTGCTATTGCAGCAGGGAACACCGGGGAGCTGTTTTTT
TRBJ2-7 TRBV30 NA NA CAWSVGPGGEQYF TGTGCCTGGAGTGTGGGTCCCGGGGGTGAGCAGTACTTC
TRBJ2-1 TRBV2 NA TRBD2 CASSATSGWEGRQFF TGTGCCAGCAGTGCGACTAGCGGGTGGGAAGGAAGGCAGTTCTTC
TRBJ1-1 TRBV9 once NA CASSVGQLGNTEAFF TGTGCCAGCAGCGTAGGACAGCTAGGGAACACTGAAGCTTTCTTT